Following are 5 T cell receptor beta chains from one sample sequenced in a study of T cell changes during pregnancy in multiple sclerosis. Assay used: immunoSEQ multiplex PCR; TCRdb lists only in-frame clones, some missing. The data contain approximately 50,000 clones, over 80% of them singletons. The specimen was CD8+ T cells from peripheral blood mononuclear cells, collected after pregnancy. The receptors were gathered from a female donor with multiple sclerosis, enrolled in a pregnancy study.

The V call is TRBV13, the J call TRBJ1-3; no clear D gene. Germline CDR1 reads PRHDT; CDR2 reads FYEKMQ (reference sequence). V gave up 5 bases and J gave up 2 bases, with 10 bases separating them. The CDR3 runs 14 residues. The CDR3 sequence is CASSLYFAGNTIYF. In DNA form, the CDR3 reads TGTGCCAGCAGCCTCTATTTCGCTGGAAACACCATATATTTT.

This chain links TRBV7-3 with TRBJ2-3, with D tentatively TRBD2 (5 bases). From germline, CDR1 is SGHTA and CDR2 FQGTGA. Trimming cost V 1 base and J 2 bases, with 10 bases left between them. The length of the CDR3 is 15 residues. Here the CDR3 DNA reads TGTGCCAGCAGCTTAATAGGAGGAGTCACAGATACGCAGTATTTT. Translation: CASSLIGGVTDTQYF.

The V gene is TRBV21-1, the J gene TRBJ1-2; the D segment call TRBD1 is taken from the table without a DNA check. TRBV21-1 is a known pseudogene. CDR3 length: 15 amino acids. CDR3 in amino acids: CASSGQGKANYGYTF. The CDR3 nucleotides read TGTGCCAGCAGCGGGCAGGGCAAAGCTAACTATGGCTACACCTTC.

The chain is built from TRBV6-1 and TRBJ2-7, with D unclear. The CDR3 has 15 amino acids. From germline, CDR1 is MNHNS and CDR2 SASEGT. Trimming removed 2 bases from V and 2 bases from J, with 13 bases in between. The CDR3 DNA reads as TGTGCCAGCAGTGAATGGTCAGGAATTACCTACGAGCAGTACTTC. Its protein is CASSEWSGITYEQYF.

This clone was picked up one time. This rearrangement joins TRBV7-9 to TRBJ1-4; 10 bases match TRBD1. Germline V gives CDR1 SEHNR, CDR2 FQNEAQ (reference sequence). The CDR3 spans 18 residues. With 4 bases clipped from V and 13 bases from J, the junction kept 21 bases outside the gene matches. CDR3 DNA sequence: TGTGCCAGCAGCTCCACCCGGGACAGGGGCTTTAATGCAATAAGACTGTTTTTT. This gives the protein CASSSTRDRGFNAIRLFF.